This T cell receptor beta chain was captured in a study of spatial heterogeneity in lung cancer. Sample time point: sample taken at primary tumor resection. Whole RNA from tumor, nontumor lung or frozen PBMC was sequenced unsorted. TCRdb recomputed calls from the 5' RACE reads with MiXCR, one row per CDR3 protein. The sample carries tens of thousands of distinct CDR3 sequences, about 20% recorded once. CDR1 is DFQATT, CDR2 SNEGSKA, per germline (reference sequence). V lost 0 bases and J lost 0, with 22 bases in between. The CDR3 totals 19 residues. The receptor was isolated from a male donor with early-stage non-small cell lung cancer. The sample consisted of PBMCs, taken at surgery. The rearrangement links TRBV20-1 to TRBJ2-3; D remains ambiguous. CDR3 DNA sequence: TGCAGTGCTAGAGATGGGGATCTTCGACGCACAATTAGCACAGATACGCAGTATTTT. Protein product: CSARDGDLRRTISTDTQYF.